Below, 9 T cell receptor beta chains from the same sample are listed, as sequenced in a study of beta chain features in type 1 diabetes. Regarding the study as a whole: Type 1 diabetes patients showed a moderate but significant shortening of TCRB CDR3s in all four CD4+ subsets.

Every isolated RNA sample was fully reverse transcribed, so sequencing captured expressed TCRB transcripts. Generated by immunoSEQ multiplex PCR, the TCRdb table keeps only in-frame clones and is missing some. Of hundreds of thousands of clones in the sample, roughly an eighth are singletons; the top ten hold less than 0.025%. The antigens for these receptors are not known. The sequenced sample was naive CD4+ T cells from blood. Receptors were obtained from a man younger than 35 with type 1 diabetes.

V usage is TRBV11-2 and J usage is TRBJ2-2; D uncertain. V was pared by 7 bases and J by 1 base, with 16 bases between. CDR1 and CDR2 (germline): SGHAT, FQNNGV. This CDR3 is 16 amino acids long. The CDR3 is CASTRFAHGNTGELFF. The CDR3 coding sequence is TGTGCCAGCACCCGCTTTGCACACGGGAACACCGGGGAGCTGTTTTTT.

The rearrangement joins TRBV5-8 to TRBJ2-5, with D tentatively TRBD1 or TRBD2 (5 bases each). Per the germline V gene, CDR1 is SGHTS and CDR2 is YDEGEE. The CDR3 loop spans 15 amino acids. The V and J ends lost 7 bases and 4 bases respectively, with 20 bases between them. CDR3 coding DNA: TGTGCCAGCCCGTCCGGGACCGTCTGGGGAGAGACCCAGTACTTC. Translating it yields CASPSGTVWGETQYF.

This clone was counted a few times. The chain recombines TRBV27 with TRBJ1-1; 9 bases agree with TRBD1. With V trimmed by 5 bases and J by 11 bases, 6 bases remained unmatched. The CDR3 is 12 residues long. Germline lookup yields CDR1 MNHEY and CDR2 SMNVEV (reference sequence). CDR3 sequence reads: CASSPGQGRAFF. Here the CDR3 DNA reads TGTGCCAGCAGTCCTGGACAGGGGCGGGCTTTCTTT.

The chain links TRBV29-1 to TRBJ2-7, with D possibly TRBD2 on 6 matching bases. The CDR3 is made up of 12 amino acids. In germline, CDR1 is SQVTM, CDR2 ANQGSEA. Trimming cost V 3 bases and J 5 bases, with 11 bases left between them. The CDR3 sequence: CSVERGPDEQYF. The CDR3, as DNA: TGCAGCGTTGAGCGGGGTCCGGACGAGCAGTACTTC.

V gene TRBV27 combines with J gene TRBJ2-3; a weak D match, TRBD2 (6 bases). This CDR3 has 14 amino acids. The V gene's germline CDR1 is MNHEY and CDR2 SMNVEV (reference sequence). Trimming stripped 8 bases from V and 3 bases from J, with 15 bases between. CDR3 amino acids: CASRASGGTDTQYF. CDR3 sequence (DNA): TGTGCCAGCCGGGCCTCAGGAGGGACAGATACGCAGTATTTT.

The rearrangement joins TRBV5-4 to TRBJ2-7; the D gene is possibly TRBD2 (6 bases). The CDR3 loop spans 14 amino acids. The germline gives CDR1 SGHNT, CDR2 YYREEE (reference sequence). V lost 4 bases, J lost 5 bases, and 16 bases lay in between. The CDR3 DNA is TGTGCCAGCAGCCTGCTATCGGGGAGGAACGAGCAGTACTTC. This sequence encodes CASSLLSGRNEQYF.

This clone has more than one count but fewer than ten. The J gene is TRBJ2-5, the V gene TRBV18, with D possibly being TRBD1 (5 bases). This CDR3 is built from 16 residues. CDR1 and CDR2 (germline): KGHSH, LQKENI. V was clipped by 1 base and J by 5 bases, with 17 bases between them. The CDR3 sequence is CASSPRARTAGETQYF. The CDR3 DNA sequence: TGTGCCAGCTCACCACGTGCTCGGACGGCAGGGGAGACCCAGTACTTC.

In DNA, the CDR3 is TGTGCCAGCAGCCAAGATATCACTGGCCTCACAGATACGCAGTATTTT. Amino acids: CASSQDITGLTDTQYF. V and J are TRBV4-2 and TRBJ2-3; D unclear. The CDR3 consists of 16 residues. The germline CDR1 and CDR2 sequences are LGHNA and YNFKEQ. The ends were cut back, 0 bases at V and 2 bases at J, with 12 bases in the middle.

This rearrangement joins TRBV5-1 to TRBJ2-1; 10 nucleotides align to TRBD1. CDR1 and CDR2 (germline): SGHRS, YFSETQ. Trimming at V came to 4 bases and at J to 10 bases, leaving 8 bases not matched to a gene. This CDR3 has 14 residues. The CDR3 DNA reads TGCGCCAGCAGCCCGAGACAGGGGGCGGAGGAGCAGTTCTTC. It specifies CASSPRQGAEEQFF. Using reference TRBV5-1 and TRBJ2-1 for the parts outside the CDR3, the full variable domain is KAGVTQTPRYLIKTRGQQVTLSCSPISGHRSVSWYQQTPGQGLQFLFEYFSETQRNKGNFPGRFSGRQFSNSRSEMNVSTLELGDSALYLCASSPRQGAEEQFFGPGTRLTVL.